This is a list of T cell receptor beta chains from one sample in a study of shared clonotypes between healthy human individuals. Generated by immunoSEQ multiplex PCR, the TCRdb table keeps only in-frame clones and is missing some. The table has 90,000 to 100,000 clones, around 43% seen once. Sequencing was done on a sample of PBMCs. The receptors derive from a woman aged 40 to 50 in good health. Some clones in this sample may be carry-over from other donors' samples. The CDR3 runs from the conserved cysteine through the conserved F or W. The D gene is left open where the match is weak. Expanded clones are given a class, and other clones once, few, many or no size at all.

>TRBV7-3|once|TRBJ2-5|TRBD1
CASSLDRSETQYF
TGTGCCAGCAGCTTGGACAGGTCAGAGACCCAGTACTTC
>TRBV7-9|few|TRBJ1-1|-
CASSLGLMNTEAFF
TGTGCCAGCAGCTTAGGATTAATGAACACTGAAGCTTTCTTT
>TRBV28|-|TRBJ1-1|-
CASSLLDSMNTEAFF
TGTGCCAGCAGTCTCCTGGACAGTATGAACACTGAAGCTTTCTTT
>TRBV7-2|-|TRBJ2-5|-
CASSLVVREETQYF
TGTGCCAGCAGCTTAGTGGTCAGGGAAGAGACCCAGTACTTC
>TRBV4-3|few|TRBJ2-7|-
CASSQDPGPGREQYF
TGCGCCAGCAGCCAAGATCCGGGACCCGGTCGGGAGCAGTACTTC
>TRBV12-5|few|TRBJ2-3|TRBD2
CASGLAGPTDTQYF
TGTGCTAGTGGACTAGCGGGACCCACAGATACGCAGTATTTT
>TRBV7-9|-|TRBJ1-1|TRBD1
CASSLTGQGVLYTEAFF
TGTGCCAGCAGCTTAACCGGACAGGGAGTTTTGTACACTGAAGCTTTCTTT
>TRBV2|many|TRBJ1-1|-
CASSENRDLVEAFF
TGTGCCAGCAGTGAAAATAGGGATTTAGTTGAAGCTTTCTTT
>TRBV5-1|-|TRBJ2-5|-
CASSLGGVPQETQYF
TGCGCCAGCAGCTTGGGTGGTGTCCCCCAAGAGACCCAGTACTTC
>TRBV7-9|-|TRBJ2-7|TRBD1
CASSRTGDFYEQYF
TGTGCCAGCAGCCGGACAGGGGATTTCTACGAGCAGTACTTC